A single sample gave rise to the 7 T cell receptor beta chains below, sequenced in a study of T-cell reconstitution after alpha-beta-depleted transplantation in children. Library preparation (for TCRbeta) was performed with unique molecular identifiers. TCRdb ran MiXCR on the PCR reads and lists one entry per CDR3 protein. The repertoire holds 440,000 or so distinct CDR3 sequences, with over 40% as singletons. The sequenced sample was PBMCs, obtained before TCRalphabeta/CD19-depleted stem cell transplant. The origin of the receptors is a girl aged 2 to 10 with aplastic anemia, due to receive a stem cell transplant.

The chain uses TRBV5-5 and TRBJ2-2; D gene uncertain. The CDR3 runs to 9 residues. V lost 6 bases to trimming and J lost 6 bases, with 0 bases between them. Germline V gene lookup returns CDR1 SGHKS and CDR2 YYEKEE (reference sequence). The CDR3 sequence: CASTGELFF. The CDR3 DNA reads TGTGCCAGCACCGGGGAGCTGTTTTTT.

The chain links TRBV5-1 to TRBJ2-3, with D maybe TRBD1 (6 bases). V dropped 3 bases and J dropped 1 base, with 15 bases sitting between them. CDR3 size: 16 residues. Germline V gene data show CDR1 as SGHRS and CDR2 as YFSETQ. The CDR3 bases are TGCGCCAGCAGCTCGCCCCAGGGGAAGGGCACAGATACGCAGTATTTT. Protein sequence: CASSSPQGKGTDTQYF.

V is TRBV6-4 and J is TRBJ1-1; 8 bases agree with TRBD1. V dropped 3 bases and J dropped 6; count of bases not matched to a gene: 18. The CDR3 extends over 18 amino acids. CDR1 and CDR2 from the germline V gene are MRHNA and SNTAGT. The CDR3 region is CASSDTDRVGNGDPEAFF. CDR3 DNA sequence: TGTGCCAGCAGTGATACGGACAGGGTGGGGAACGGGGACCCTGAAGCTTTCTTT.

This chain uses TRBV5-6 with TRBJ2-5; D is possibly TRBD2 (7 bases). V was pared by 1 base and J by 5 bases, with 12 bases between. The germline gives CDR1 SGHDT, CDR2 YYEEEE. The CDR3 sequence is 14 residues long. This chain's CDR3 is CASSLTGGDETQYF. For the CDR3, the DNA is TGTGCCAGCAGCTTGACGGGGGGCGACGAGACCCAGTACTTC.

The V gene is TRBV7-6, the J gene TRBJ1-4, with D hard to call. This CDR3 spans 13 amino acids. Germline CDR1 reads SGHVS; CDR2 reads FNYEAQ. Trimming took 5 bases from V and 4 from J, leaving 8 bases between them. The CDR3 sequence: CASSRAFNEKLFF. The CDR3 nucleotides are TGTGCCAGCAGCCGCGCGTTTAATGAAAAACTGTTTTTT.

Regarding this clonotype: The junction differs from germline at one of its ends, possibly a read error. The V and J genes are TRBV18 and TRBJ2-7, with 8 bases matching TRBD1. Germline CDR1 KGHSH, CDR2 LQKENI. This CDR3 has 13 residues. The CDR3 reads CASSTGQGHEQHF. Here the CDR3 DNA reads TGTGCCAGCTCGACTGGACAGGGCCACGAGCAGCACTTC.

The rearrangement uses TRBV12-3 or TRBV12-4 and TRBJ1-2; TRBD1 agrees at 7 bases. The ends lost 5 bases at V and 6 bases at J; junction bases unmatched: 9. This CDR3 contains 14 residues. CDR3 DNA sequence: TGTGCCAGCAGTCAACAGGGGAGGCTTCATGGCTACACCTTC. This translates into CASSQQGRLHGYTF.